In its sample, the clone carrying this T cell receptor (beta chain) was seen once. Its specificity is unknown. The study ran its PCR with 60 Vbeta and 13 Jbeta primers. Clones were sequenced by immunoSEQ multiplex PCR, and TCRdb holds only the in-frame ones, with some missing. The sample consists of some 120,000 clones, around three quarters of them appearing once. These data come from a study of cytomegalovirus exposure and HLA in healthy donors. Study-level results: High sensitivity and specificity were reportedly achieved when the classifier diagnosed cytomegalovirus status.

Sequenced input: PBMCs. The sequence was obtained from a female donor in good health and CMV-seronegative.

CDR3 sequence (DNA): TGTGCCACCAGCGGAGCCCTGACAGGGGGAAACGAGCAGTACTTC. It specifies CATSGALTGGNEQYF. This chain joins TRBV15 and TRBJ2-7, with TRBD1 identical over 9 bases. This CDR3 is 15 amino acids long. J lost 5 bases, V lost 5 bases, and 10 bases had no gene match. Germline CDR1 LNHNV, CDR2 YYDKDF (reference sequence).